The 21 T cell receptor beta chains given below trace back to one sample, sequenced in a study of beta chain features in type 1 diabetes. The sequenced template was cDNA made from the entire isolated RNA. Clones were read by immunoSEQ multiplex PCR, and TCRdb kept only the in-frame ones, dropping some. This table has hundreds of thousands of clones, 7.5% to 9% appearing once. Sequenced sample: central memory CD4+ T cells from blood. These receptors originate from a woman younger than 35 in good health.

This clone came up a few times. This chain joins TRBV6-6 and TRBJ1-5, with D possibly matching TRBD1 (5 bases). Trimming removed 5 bases from V and 6 bases from J, with 8 bases in between. Germline V gives CDR1 MNHNY, CDR2 SVGAGI (reference sequence). The CDR3 consists of 12 residues. The CDR3 is CASSQGIQPQHF. The CDR3 nucleotides are TGTGCCAGCAGTCAGGGAATTCAGCCCCAGCATTTT.

V and J are TRBV6-5 and TRBJ2-1; tentatively, D is TRBD2 (6 bases). The germline V gene encodes CDR1 MNHEY and CDR2 SVGAGI. The CDR3 contains 11 residues. The ends were cut back, 6 bases at V and 10 bases at J, with 10 bases in the middle. Here the CDR3 reads CASRGLTEQFF. The CDR3 nucleotides read TGTGCCAGCAGGGGACTCACGGAGCAGTTCTTC.

This clone occurred a few times. This rearrangement joins TRBV7-9 to TRBJ2-6, with a weak D call TRBD1 (6 bases). V was cut by 5 bases and J by 0 bases, with 14 bases left in between. Germline loops: CDR1 SEHNR, CDR2 FQNEAQ (reference sequence). CDR3 length: 17 amino acids. The CDR3 coding sequence is TGTGCCAGCAGCCCCGGACAGATAGGCTCTGGGGCCAACGTCCTGACTTTC. Encoded protein: CASSPGQIGSGANVLTF.

The J gene is TRBJ1-2, the V gene TRBV6-5, with D hard to call. The CDR3 consists of 12 residues. The V end lost 5 bases, the J end lost 5 bases, and 9 bases lay between the germline ends. Per the germline V gene, CDR1 is MNHEY and CDR2 is SVGAGI. The CDR3 sequence: CASSHEEYGYTF. CDR3 DNA: TGTGCCAGCAGTCACGAGGAATATGGCTACACCTTC.

In its sample, this clone was seen many times. The chain recombines TRBV5-1 with TRBJ2-1, with TRBD2 matching over 8 bases. Germline V gene lookup returns CDR1 SGHRS and CDR2 YFSETQ. The CDR3 covers 14 residues. Unmatched junction bases numbered 8, after V lost 4 bases and J lost 8 bases. CDR3 coding DNA: TGCGCCAGCAGCGGCGGGAGGCTCAGCGATGAGCAGTTCTTC. It encodes CASSGGRLSDEQFF. Supplemented by reference TRBV5-1 and TRBJ2-1, the full variable domain reads KAGVTQTPRYLIKTRGQQVTLSCSPISGHRSVSWYQQTPGQGLQFLFEYFSETQRNKGNFPGRFSGRQFSNSRSEMNVSTLELGDSALYLCASSGGRLSDEQFFGPGTRLTVL.

DNA for the CDR3: TGTGCCAGCAGCTTGGGTGGGGCAACTAATGAAAAACTGTTTTTT. Its translation is CASSLGGATNEKLFF. This chain joins TRBV11-2 and TRBJ1-4; D is undetermined. The CDR3 is 15 amino acids. V lost 3 bases and J lost 0, with 8 bases in between. Germline values: CDR1 SGHAT, CDR2 FQNNGV.

This clone showed up many times. V usage is TRBV11-2 and J usage is TRBJ1-1, with 8 bases matching TRBD1. J was trimmed by 0 bases and V by 3 bases; bases with no gene match: 9. Germline CDR1 and CDR2: SGHAT and FQNNGV. This CDR3 spans 17 amino acids. CDR3 sequence: CASSFTMGQVMNTEAFF. In DNA, the CDR3 is TGTGCCAGCAGCTTTACAATGGGACAGGTCATGAACACTGAAGCTTTCTTT.

The chain couples TRBV4-2 to TRBJ2-5, with D maybe TRBD2 (6 bases). CDR1 is LGHNA, CDR2 YNFKEQ, per germline. Between the trimmed V and J ends, which lost 5 bases and 5 bases, there was a span of 21 bases. CDR3 length equals 16 residues. The CDR3 is CASSSSGSSARETQYF. The CDR3 DNA sequence: TGTGCCAGCAGCTCCTCCGGGAGCAGCGCCCGGGAGACCCAGTACTTC.

V gene TRBV5-4 combines with J gene TRBJ1-1, with TRBD1 as a possible D gene (6 bases). Trimming took 4 bases from V and 5 from J, leaving 15 bases between them. The CDR3 length is 14 residues. Germline V lookup: CDR1 SGHNT, CDR2 YYREEE (reference sequence). For the CDR3, the DNA is TGTGCCAGCAGCCAAGAATTGAGGGGGACTGAAGCTTTCTTT. Translating gives CASSQELRGTEAFF.

This clone was observed a few times. The gene calls are TRBV7-2 and TRBJ2-5; D remains unclear. The V gene's germline CDR1 is SGHTA and CDR2 FQGNSA. V was clipped by 5 bases and J by 3 bases, with 10 bases between them. The CDR3 spans 13 residues. The CDR3 bases are TGTGCCAGCAGCCGGGTTCAGGAAGAGACCCAGTACTTC. It translates to CASSRVQEETQYF.

This clone has more than one count but fewer than ten. The chain is built from TRBV11-2 and TRBJ1-1; D uncertain. The CDR3 spans 14 residues. V dropped 5 bases and J dropped 1 base, with 11 bases sitting between them. The germline V gene encodes CDR1 SGHAT and CDR2 FQNNGV. The CDR3 spells CASSAQGPNTEAFF. The CDR3 DNA reads TGTGCCAGCAGCGCACAAGGACCGAACACTGAAGCTTTCTTT.

This clone was detected only a few times. The chain employs TRBV7-2 and TRBJ2-7; TRBD1 matches 8 bases. CDR1 and CDR2 from the germline V gene are SGHTA and FQGNSA. With V trimmed by 5 bases and J by 1 base, 1 base remained unmatched. The CDR3 consists of 13 residues. As DNA, the CDR3 is TGTGCCAGCAGCCGGACAGGGTCCTACGAGCAGTACTTC. Its translation: CASSRTGSYEQYF.

This rearrangement joins TRBV10-3 to TRBJ2-7; 7 nucleotides align to TRBD1. The V segment lost 6 bases and the J segment 1 base; nucleotides outside the gene matches: 3. Germline assignment: CDR1 ENHRY and CDR2 SYGVKD. This CDR3 is built from 13 residues. The CDR3 spells CAISQTGSYEQYF. CDR3 coding DNA: TGTGCCATCAGCCAGACAGGGTCCTACGAGCAGTACTTC.

This clone was counted between two and nine times. The rearrangement links TRBV4-2 to TRBJ2-1; possible D gene TRBD2, 6 bases. The CDR3 consists of 18 residues. Germline V gene data show CDR1 as LGHNA and CDR2 as YNFKEQ. V shed 4 bases and J shed 2 bases, with 21 bases lying between them. The CDR3 reads CASSLEGLAKSTYNEQFF. CDR3 DNA: TGTGCCAGCAGCCTAGAAGGCCTAGCGAAGTCAACCTACAATGAGCAGTTCTTC.

The table lists this clone with a few counts. The chain recombines TRBV11-1 with TRBJ2-2, with 8 bases identical to TRBD2. CDR1 and CDR2 from the germline V gene are SGHAT and FQDESV (reference sequence). V lost 5 bases, J lost 5 bases, and 10 bases stayed unmatched. The CDR3 extends over 16 amino acids. The CDR3 sequence: CASSVNPGLDTGELFF. For the CDR3, the DNA is TGTGCCAGCAGCGTGAACCCGGGACTAGATACCGGGGAGCTGTTTTTT.

The table lists this clone with a few counts. The chain has TRBV18 and TRBJ2-5, with TRBD1 identical over 7 bases. Unmatched junction bases numbered 5, after V lost 3 bases and J lost 4 bases. This CDR3 is built from 14 residues. Germline loops: CDR1 KGHSH, CDR2 LQKENI. For the CDR3, the DNA is TGTGCCAGCTCACCGCGACAGGGACGAGAGACCCAGTACTTC. Its translation is CASSPRQGRETQYF.

The chain links TRBV7-2 to TRBJ2-7, with unresolved D. The CDR3 is 14 amino acids. The V and J ends lost 3 bases and 0 bases respectively, with 9 bases between them. Per germline, CDR1 SGHTA and CDR2 FQGNSA. CDR3 amino acids: CASSFQVSSYEQYF. In DNA, the CDR3 is TGTGCCAGCAGCTTCCAGGTTAGCTCCTACGAGCAGTACTTC.

This clone has ten or more counts. This chain joins TRBV29-1 and TRBJ1-1, with a weak D call TRBD1 (5 bases). With 2 bases removed from V and 8 bases from J, the gap between germline ends came to 9 bases. CDR3 size: 11 residues. Germline V gene lookup returns CDR1 SQVTM and CDR2 ANQGSEA. The CDR3 sequence is CSVEYQGEAFF. CDR3 in DNA: TGCAGCGTTGAATACCAGGGAGAAGCTTTCTTT.

This clone was seen many times. This chain joins TRBV5-4 and TRBJ2-1; the match to TRBD2 covers 11 bases. The J segment lost 7 bases and the V segment lost 5 bases, leaving 8 bases of the junction unmatched. The CDR3 contains 15 residues. CDR1 SGHNT and CDR2 YYREEE come from the germline V gene (reference sequence). The CDR3 bases are TGTGCCAGCAGTTATACTAGCGGGAGTGGGAATGAGCAGTTCTTC. Protein: CASSYTSGSGNEQFF.

The J gene is TRBJ2-5, the V gene TRBV7-2, with 9 bases identical to TRBD1. CDR1 is SGHTA, CDR2 FQGNSA, per germline. The CDR3 sequence is 18 residues long. Germline trimming cut 4 bases from V and 4 bases from J; bases unmatched to any gene: 16. The CDR3 loop is CASSSPDRGIRRGETQYF. In nucleotides, the CDR3 is TGTGCCAGCAGCTCACCCGACAGGGGGATAAGGAGAGGAGAGACCCAGTACTTC.

This chain uses TRBV6-5 with TRBJ2-5; 16 nucleotides align to TRBD2. CDR1 is MNHEY and CDR2 is SVGAGI in the germline V gene. The CDR3 has 16 residues. Trimming took 4 bases from V and 4 from J; bases not matched to a gene: 3. The CDR3 here is CASSSGLAGGSETQYF. The CDR3 DNA is TGTGCCAGCAGTTCGGGACTAGCGGGAGGGTCAGAGACCCAGTACTTC.